The 20 T cell receptor beta chains listed next were all sequenced from one sample in a study of somatic mutations in cytotoxic T cells in rheumatoid arthritis. Data came from immunoSEQ multiplex PCR; TCRdb stores just in-frame clones and leaves some out. This sample yields 5,000 or so clones, of which almost 80% are seen a single time; 28% belongs to the top ten. Sample: CD8+ T cells sorted from blood. The receptors were gathered from an adult with rheumatoid arthritis.

This clone came up a few times. The chain combines TRBV27 with TRBJ2-7; D call uncertain. Germline lookup yields CDR1 MNHEY and CDR2 SMNVEV (reference sequence). The V end lost 5 bases, the J end lost 5 bases, and 10 bases lay between the germline ends. The CDR3 extends over 12 amino acids. CDR3 sequence reads: CASSPDNHEQYF. For the CDR3, the DNA is TGTGCCAGCAGTCCCGACAACCACGAGCAGTACTTC.

Within the sample, this clone is large. The chain recombines TRBV27 with TRBJ1-2; D may be TRBD1 (5 bases). The CDR3 runs to 15 residues. Trimming shortened V by 5 bases and J by 3 bases, and 16 bases separated the two germline ends. CDR1 and CDR2 (germline): MNHEY, SMNVEV (reference sequence). The DNA of the CDR3 is TGTGCCAGCAGTCCCCTTTTCCGAGGGGACTATGGCTACACCTTC. It codes for CASSPLFRGDYGYTF.

The rearrangement uses TRBV9 and TRBJ1-2, with D possibly TRBD1 on 6 matching bases. CDR3 size: 14 residues. V lost 4 bases and J lost 7, with 17 bases in between. The germline CDR1 and CDR2 sequences are SGDLS and YYNGEE. The CDR3 DNA follows: TGTGCCAGCAGCCCAGGAGGGGGGGGTGGTGGCTACACCTTC. Protein sequence: CASSPGGGGGGYTF.

The chain links TRBV12-5 to TRBJ1-2, with TRBD1 as a possible D gene (5 bases). The CDR3 consists of 13 residues. Germline CDR1 LGHNT, CDR2 FRNRAP. V lost 6 bases, J lost 0 bases, and 8 bases lay in between. The CDR3 nucleotides are TGTGCTAGTGGGGAGACAGCTAACTATGGCTACACCTTC. This gives the protein CASGETANYGYTF.

The J gene is TRBJ1-5, the V gene TRBV4-1, with unresolved D. Germline V CDR1 and CDR2: MGHRA, YSYEKL. The CDR3 loop spans 15 amino acids. The V end was cut by 3 bases, the J end by 0 bases, with 9 bases between. The CDR3 DNA is TGCGCCAGCAGCCATCCGCCGTCTAGCAATCAGCCCCAGCATTTT. Translated: CASSHPPSSNQPQHF.

The chain employs TRBV11-2 and TRBJ2-1; no reliable D call. The CDR3 has 16 residues. V gave up 4 bases and J gave up 4 bases, with 17 bases separating them. Germline assignment: CDR1 SGHAT and CDR2 FQNNGV. This CDR3 reads CASSSSRASGYNEQFF. As DNA, the CDR3 is TGTGCCAGCAGCTCAAGCCGGGCCTCCGGTTACAATGAGCAGTTCTTC.

This clone was detected only a few times. The gene calls are TRBV7-8 and TRBJ2-7; tentatively, D is TRBD2 (5 bases). The V and J ends lost 5 bases and 3 bases respectively, with 8 bases between them. Per the germline V gene, CDR1 is SGHVS and CDR2 is FQNEAQ. The CDR3 is 12 residues long. The CDR3 sequence is CASSPGLYEQYF. The DNA of the CDR3 is TGTGCCAGCAGCCCAGGACTCTACGAGCAGTACTTC.

The chain uses TRBV5-1 and TRBJ1-2, with 9 bases that match TRBD1. CDR1 and CDR2 (germline): SGHRS, YFSETQ. The V gene end was trimmed by 4 bases and the J gene end by 5 bases; junction bases not matched to a gene: 3. CDR3 size: 13 residues. CDR3 nucleotides: TGCGCCAGCAGCCCGGGGACAGGGTATGGCTACACCTTC. This encodes CASSPGTGYGYTF.

V gene TRBV7-2 combines with J gene TRBJ2-3; no reliable D call. The CDR3 spans 15 residues. The V end was cut by 4 bases, the J end by 0 bases, with 11 bases between. In germline, CDR1 is SGHTA, CDR2 FQGNSA. The CDR3 DNA sequence: TGTGCCAGCAGCTCGGGCGGATCTAGCACAGATACGCAGTATTTT. Translation: CASSSGGSSTDTQYF.

The chain links TRBV4-1 to TRBJ1-1; D is ambiguous. Trimming removed 4 bases from V and 3 bases from J, with 12 bases in between. CDR3 length: 14 residues. Per germline, CDR1 MGHRA and CDR2 YSYEKL. This CDR3 is CASSPRDWDTEAFF. In nucleotides, the CDR3 is TGCGCCAGCAGCCCCCGGGATTGGGACACTGAAGCTTTCTTT.

The chain joins TRBV19 to TRBJ2-2; D possibly corresponds to TRBD1 (6 bases). Germline CDR1 is LNHDA and CDR2 is SQIVND (reference sequence). The CDR3 has 16 amino acids. Deletions cut 1 base from V and 5 bases from J, with 14 bases between. The CDR3 sequence is CASSIAEGVLTGELFF. The CDR3 DNA sequence: TGTGCCAGTAGTATAGCCGAGGGGGTGCTTACCGGGGAGCTGTTTTTT.

The V and J genes are TRBV5-6 and TRBJ2-5, with D perhaps TRBD2 (5 bases). The CDR3 consists of 15 residues. CDR1 is SGHDT and CDR2 is YYEEEE in the germline V gene. V lost 1 base and J lost 5, with 15 bases in between. The CDR3 loop is CASSLRAGIRETQYF. The CDR3 DNA follows: TGTGCCAGCAGCTTGCGGGCGGGTATTAGGGAGACCCAGTACTTC. Based on the CDR3 plus reference TRBV5-6 and TRBJ2-5, the full variable domain is DAGVTQSPTHLIKTRGQQVTLRCSPKSGHDTVSWYQQALGQGPQFIFQYYEEEERQRGNFPDRFSGHQFPNYSSELNVNALLLGDSALYLCASSLRAGIRETQYFGPGTRLLVL.

This clone was recorded only once. No DNA is shown, since the ends of the CDR3 on it are uncertain; the CDR3 is the one TCRdb lists. The rearrangement joins TRBV2 to TRBJ2-7; no DNA check was done on the table's D call, TRBD1. The length of the CDR3 is 15 amino acids, counting both ends. CDR1 and CDR2 from the germline V gene are SNHLY and FYNNEI. The chain's CDR3 is CASATFGPGAYEQYF.

This chain uses TRBV5-6 with TRBJ2-5; D not resolved. This CDR3 comprises 15 residues. Trimming took off 0 bases at V and 4 bases at J, with 13 bases between the two ends. CDR1 SGHDT and CDR2 YYEEEE come from the germline V gene. CDR3 sequence reads: CASSLAYWSLETQYF. The CDR3 coding sequence is TGTGCCAGCAGCTTGGCCTATTGGAGTCTAGAGACCCAGTACTTC.

The chain carries TRBV6-5 and TRBJ1-5; no clear D. CDR1 is MNHEY, CDR2 SVGAGI, per germline. Deletions cut 0 bases from V and 1 base from J, with 1 base between. This CDR3 has 13 amino acids. The CDR3 here is CASSYSSNQPQHF. The CDR3 DNA follows: TGTGCCAGCAGTTACTCGAGCAATCAGCCCCAGCATTTT.

The table lists this clone with a count of one. The chain couples TRBV27 to TRBJ1-5; perhaps TRBD1 as D (5 bases). V lost 3 bases, J lost 7 bases, and 13 bases lay in between. Germline CDR1 reads MNHEY; CDR2 reads SMNVEV (reference sequence). The CDR3 totals 14 residues. The CDR3 sequence: CASSLRGSGQPQHF. The CDR3 nucleotides are TGTGCCAGCAGTTTGCGAGGCTCAGGGCAGCCCCAGCATTTT.

V and J are TRBV7-9 and TRBJ2-7; possibly TRBD2 for D (5 bases). V lost 1 base and J lost 6, with 13 bases in between. Germline loops: CDR1 SEHNR, CDR2 FQNEAQ (reference sequence). The CDR3 is 14 amino acids. As DNA, the CDR3 is TGTGCCAGCAGCTTAGATAGAGGGCATCTCGAGCAGTACTTC. It translates to CASSLDRGHLEQYF. The entire variable domain, with the rest obtained from reference TRBV7-9 and TRBJ2-7, is as follows: DTGVSQNPRHKITKRGQNVTFRCDPISEHNRLYWYRQTLGQGPEFLTYFQNEAQLEKSRLLSDRFSAERPKGSFSTLEIQRTEQGDSAMYLCASSLDRGHLEQYFGPGTRLTVT.

V is TRBV4-1 and J is TRBJ2-7, with 9 bases fitting TRBD1. Germline-derived CDR1 and CDR2 are MGHRA and YSYEKL. V lost 2 bases and J lost 4; bases outside the gene matches: 3. The CDR3 extends over 14 amino acids. The CDR3 coding sequence is TGCGCCAGCAGCCAACCCGGGACAGGGTACGAGCAGTACTTC. This codes for CASSQPGTGYEQYF.

This clone has only one observation. The V gene is TRBV6-5, the J gene TRBJ1-2; D gene unclear. V dropped 0 bases and J dropped 4 bases, with 6 bases sitting between them. Germline lookup yields CDR1 MNHEY and CDR2 SVGAGI. CDR3 size: 13 residues. For the CDR3, the DNA is TGTGCCAGCAGTTACTCGCAGGTCTATGGCTACACCTTC. This translates into CASSYSQVYGYTF.

This chain links TRBV5-5 with TRBJ2-5; either TRBD1 or TRBD2 may fit D (6 bases each). Germline assignment: CDR1 SGHKS and CDR2 YYEKEE (reference sequence). V was cut by 5 bases and J by 5 bases, with 13 bases left in between. The CDR3 runs to 13 residues. This chain's CDR3 is CASSRTGRETQYF. The CDR3, as DNA: TGTGCCAGCAGTCGAACAGGGAGGGAGACCCAGTACTTC.